Presented here are 14 T cell receptor beta chains from one specimen sequenced in a study of T cells expressing NK-cell markers. Reanalyzing the 5' RACE reads, TCRdb keeps one entry per CDR3 protein, without DNA. The sample's table shows 300,000 to 450,000 distinct CDR3 sequences. Sequencing was performed on blood T cells: a sorted CD56 or NKG2C T cell subset, CD4+ or CD8+ T cells, or bulk PBMC T cells (not recorded which). These receptors all come from a man between 18 and 69 years old in good health.

V gene TRBV20-1 combines with J gene TRBJ2-3. Germline-derived CDR1 and CDR2 are DFQATT and SNEGSKA (reference sequence). CDR3 length: 15 amino acids. This CDR3 is CSARPLAGLTDTQYF.

The V gene is TRBV12-3 or TRBV12-4, the J gene TRBJ2-1; the D call from TCRdb, TRBD1, cannot be confirmed without DNA. The CDR3 loop spans 15 amino acids. This chain's CDR3 is CASSYMEGQGNEQFF.

The genes are TRBV5-1 and TRBJ1-1. The CDR3 extends over 14 amino acids. Per the germline V gene, CDR1 is SGHRS and CDR2 is YFSETQ. Here the CDR3 reads CASSLAEPDTEAFF.

The chain recombines TRBV3-1 with TRBJ2-3; the D call of TRBD2 rests on TCRdb alone, since no DNA is present to check it. Germline CDR1 is LGHDT and CDR2 is YNNKEL (reference sequence). CDR3 length: 17 residues. The chain's CDR3 is CASSQEAKRPTADTQYF.

The CDR3 is CASKTGTPRTGELFF. This sequence joins TRBV12-3 or TRBV12-4 and TRBJ2-2; the TCRdb D gene call, TRBD2, has no DNA to confirm it. This CDR3 comprises 15 residues.

The chain employs TRBV7-2 and TRBJ1-5; TCRdb designates TRBD1, a call that cannot be tested without DNA. Per germline, CDR1 SGHTA and CDR2 FQGNSA. The CDR3 loop spans 17 amino acids. This chain's CDR3 is CASSLALGRGSNQPQHF.

The gene calls are TRBV5-1 and TRBJ2-7; as DNA is missing, the TRBD2 call by TCRdb cannot be tested. This CDR3 region has 14 residues. Per germline, CDR1 SGHRS and CDR2 YFSETQ. CDR3: CASSPTAGSYEQYF.

J is TRBJ1-5 and V is TRBV19; TCRdb picks TRBD1, but there is no DNA to check that call. CDR1 is LNHDA, CDR2 SQIVND, per germline (reference sequence). This CDR3 has 15 amino acids. CDR3: CASNPGGNSNQPQHF.

V usage is TRBV7-2 and J usage is TRBJ2-7. The CDR3 runs 13 residues. Germline values: CDR1 SGHTA, CDR2 FQGNSA. The CDR3 is CASSLDFSYEQYF.

The chain uses TRBV6-5 and TRBJ2-7; TCRdb gives TRBD2 as the D gene, but with no DNA this cannot be confirmed. This CDR3 has 17 residues. Germline assignment: CDR1 MNHEY and CDR2 SVGAGI. The CDR3 here is CASSYSSASGVWGEQYF.

The rearrangement links TRBV7-2 to TRBJ2-1. Germline-derived CDR1 and CDR2 are SGHTA and FQGNSA. The CDR3 contains 16 residues. The CDR3 protein is CASSLQPLSSYNEQFF. Full variable domain (missing parts from reference TRBV7-2 and TRBJ2-1): GAGVSQSPSNKVTEKGKDVELRCDPISGHTALYWYRQSLGQGLEFLIYFQGNSAPDKSGLPSDRFSAERTGGSVSTLTIQRTQQEDSAVYLCASSLQPLSSYNEQFFGPGTRLTVL.

The rearrangement joins TRBV5-1 to TRBJ2-6; there is no DNA to check the TCRdb D call of TRBD1. The germline gives CDR1 SGHRS, CDR2 YFSETQ. The CDR3 spans 16 residues. The CDR3 here is CASSPTAGGGANVLTF.

The gene calls are TRBV25-1 and TRBJ2-6; as DNA is missing, the TRBD1 call by TCRdb cannot be tested. Germline lookup yields CDR1 MGHDK and CDR2 SYGVNS. The length of the CDR3 is 17 residues. The CDR3 sequence: CASSELQGTSGANVLTF. Drawing the rest from reference TRBV25-1 and TRBJ2-6, the complete variable domain is EADIYQTPRYLVIGTGKKITLECSQTMGHDKMYWYQQDPGMELHLIHYSYGVNSTEKGDLSSESTVSRIRTEHFPLTLESARPSHTSQYLCASSELQGTSGANVLTFGAGSRLTVL.

The V gene is TRBV10-2, the J gene TRBJ2-1; checking the TCRdb D call of TRBD1 is not possible without DNA. Per the germline V gene, CDR1 is WSHSY and CDR2 is SAAADI. This CDR3 has 17 amino acids. The CDR3 is CASSLTPWARTYNEQFF.